These 14 T cell receptor beta chains came from one sample sequenced in a study of cytomegalovirus exposure and HLA in healthy donors. The PCR had 60 Vbeta and 13 Jbeta primers. The data were produced by immunoSEQ multiplex PCR, yet TCRdb's version contains in-frame clones alone and is incomplete. In the table there are under 200,000 clones, over 75% of which are singletons. The sequencing sample was made of PBMCs. These receptors were taken from a woman in her 50s in good health and CMV-seronegative.

The chain recombines TRBV19 with TRBJ2-1; TRBD1 might be the D (5 bases). The V end lost 4 bases, the J end lost 5 bases, and 15 bases lay between the germline ends. The CDR3 has 15 residues. Germline values: CDR1 LNHDA, CDR2 SQIVND (reference sequence). CDR3 nucleotides: TGTGCCAGTAGTAGTTCAGGGTCCACCAACAATGAGCAGTTCTTC. As protein: CASSSSGSTNNEQFF.

The V call is TRBV11-1, the J call TRBJ2-2; D is perhaps TRBD1 (5 bases). This CDR3 comprises 15 residues. The V gene's germline CDR1 is SGHAT and CDR2 FQDESV (reference sequence). Between the trimmed V and J ends, which lost 5 bases and 4 bases, there was a span of 14 bases. DNA of the CDR3: TGTGCCAGCAGCCCAAGCCAGGGTAGCACCGGGGAGCTGTTTTTT. Its translation is CASSPSQGSTGELFF.

This clone showed up just a few times. The chain combines TRBV14 with TRBJ2-5, with D unresolved. Germline V CDR1 and CDR2: SGHDN, FVKESK. The CDR3 extends over 13 amino acids. Deletions cut 5 bases from V and 4 bases from J, with 11 bases between. CDR3 bases: TGTGCCAGCAGCTACACGGGTGGAGAGACCCAGTACTTC. Its protein product is CASSYTGGETQYF.

The chain combines TRBV5-1 with TRBJ1-6; no clear D gene. The CDR3 is 16 residues long. The germline V gene has CDR1 SGHRS and CDR2 YFSETQ. With 4 bases removed from V and 2 bases from J, the gap between germline ends came to 13 bases. The CDR3 protein is CASSLDGGAYNSPLHF. Here the CDR3 DNA reads TGCGCCAGCAGCCTGGACGGCGGGGCCTATAATTCACCCCTCCACTTT.

The rearrangement uses TRBV5-4 and TRBJ2-2; 7 bases match TRBD2. V lost 4 bases to trimming and J lost 5 bases; unmatched junction nucleotides: 11. Germline V gives CDR1 SGHNT, CDR2 YYREEE (reference sequence). The CDR3 runs to 16 residues. CDR3 DNA sequence: TGTGCCAGCAGCAACTCGGCGGGAGTAAGAACCGGGGAGCTGTTTTTT. It encodes CASSNSAGVRTGELFF.

This chain uses TRBV7-2 with TRBJ1-4, with 7 bases matching TRBD1. J gave up 11 bases and V 4 bases, and 13 bases lay outside the gene matches. Germline CDR1 reads SGHTA; CDR2 reads FQGNSA. The CDR3 totals 15 residues. The CDR3 loop is CASSYDRETNGKLFF. In nucleotides, the CDR3 is TGTGCCAGCAGCTACGACAGGGAAACTAATGGGAAACTGTTTTTT.

V is TRBV10-1 and J is TRBJ2-1, with D uncertain. The V end was cut by 0 bases, the J end by 4 bases, with 7 bases between. The length of the CDR3 is 14 residues. Germline loops: CDR1 WNHNN, CDR2 SYGVQD (reference sequence). CDR3 DNA: TGCGCCAGCAGTGAGTCTCTTGCGTACAATGAGCAGTTCTTC. It yields the protein CASSESLAYNEQFF.

The chain uses TRBV6-5 and TRBJ1-4, with a weak D call TRBD1 (6 bases). Trimming left V 2 bases short and J 3 bases short, with 10 bases between. This CDR3 is 15 amino acids long. From germline, CDR1 is MNHEY and CDR2 SVGAGI. CDR3 bases: TGTGCCAGCAGTTACACGGGACAAGCTAATGAAAAACTGTTTTTT. Encoded protein: CASSYTGQANEKLFF.

The V and J genes are TRBV15 and TRBJ2-5; a weak D match, TRBD1 (7 bases). The CDR3 loop spans 14 amino acids. The germline V gene encodes CDR1 LNHNV and CDR2 YYDKDF (reference sequence). Trimming shortened V by 0 bases and J by 12 bases, and 17 bases separated the two germline ends. CDR3 DNA: TGTGCCACCAGCAGAGATTTCGACAGGGAGGCAAAGTACTTC. It codes for CATSRDFDREAKYF.

CDR3 residues: CASGTGTNTIYF. CDR3 bases: TGTGCCAGCGGGACAGGGACCAACACCATATATTTT. The J gene is TRBJ1-3, the V gene TRBV6-5; 9 bases are a match to TRBD1. Trimming removed 8 bases from V and 7 bases from J; junction bases left unmatched: 3. CDR1 and CDR2 (germline): MNHEY, SVGAGI. CDR3 length: 12 amino acids.

The DNA of the CDR3 is TGTGCCAGCAGCAAAGCGGCAGGGTCCTACGAGCAGTACTTC. Its protein is CASSKAAGSYEQYF. This rearrangement joins TRBV21-1 to TRBJ2-7; the table's D call, TRBD1, was not checked against the DNA. TRBV21-1 is deemed a pseudogene. The CDR3 sequence is 14 residues long.

The chain uses TRBV29-1 and TRBJ2-3; D gene unclear. Germline V gives CDR1 SQVTM, CDR2 ANQGSEA. Trimming stripped 6 bases from V and 5 bases from J, with 9 bases between. This CDR3 is built from 11 residues. The CDR3 DNA follows: TGCAGCGTCCGACTGGGAGATACGCAGTATTTT. It encodes CSVRLGDTQYF.

This chain joins TRBV11-3 and TRBJ2-5, with 7 positions matching TRBD2. The CDR3 covers 15 residues. V was pared by 5 bases and J by 1 base, with 7 bases of the junction left unmatched. The V gene's germline CDR1 is SGHNT and CDR2 YENEEA. The chain's CDR3 is CASSPGGTTQETQYF. CDR3 in DNA: TGTGCCAGCAGCCCCGGCGGGACTACCCAAGAGACCCAGTACTTC.

V usage is TRBV4-1 and J usage is TRBJ2-1, with TRBD1 identical over 11 bases. The CDR3 is 17 amino acids. Germline V CDR1 and CDR2: MGHRA, YSYEKL. Losses at the gene ends were 3 bases for V and 6 bases for J; bases not matched to a gene: 10. This chain's CDR3 is CASSQLGGQGARNEQFF. CDR3 DNA: TGCGCCAGCAGCCAGTTAGGCGGACAGGGGGCACGCAATGAGCAGTTCTTC.